Below, 21 T cell receptor beta chains from the same sample are listed, as sequenced in a study of cytomegalovirus exposure and HLA in healthy donors. PCR employed 60 Vbeta and 13 Jbeta primers. Repertoires were generated with immunoSEQ multiplex PCR, while TCRdb's copy carries only in-frame clones and drops some. The data show roughly 110,000 clones, 81% seen once. Sequencing was done on a sample of PBMCs. The receptor set was obtained from a young man in good health and CMV-seronegative.

This sequence joins TRBV7-9 and TRBJ2-7; 7 bases align to TRBD2. This CDR3 contains 14 residues. Germline trimming cut 5 bases from V and 6 bases from J; bases unmatched to any gene: 10. Germline V gene sequence: CDR1 SEHNR, CDR2 FQNEAQ (reference sequence). The CDR3 loop reads CASSPRWGGLEQYF. The DNA of the CDR3 is TGTGCCAGCAGCCCGCGATGGGGGGGACTCGAGCAGTACTTC.

The chain has TRBV5-4 and TRBJ2-5; the D gene is possibly TRBD2 (6 bases). The V gene's germline CDR1 is SGHNT and CDR2 YYREEE (reference sequence). The CDR3 runs to 13 residues. Trimming left V 1 base short and J 3 bases short, with 7 bases between. The CDR3: CASSLSSEETQYF. Written as DNA, the CDR3 is TGTGCCAGCAGCTTGTCTAGCGAAGAGACCCAGTACTTC. Combining the CDR3 with reference TRBV5-4 and TRBJ2-5 gives the whole variable domain ETGVTQSPTHLIKTRGQQVTLRCSSQSGHNTVSWYQQALGQGPQFIFQYYREEENGRGNFPPRFSGLQFPNYSSELNVNALELDDSALYLCASSLSSEETQYFGPGTRLLVL.

The chain joins TRBV6-5 to TRBJ2-1; TRBD2 is a possible D gene (6 bases). This CDR3 has 15 residues. V dropped 5 bases and J dropped 0 bases, with 11 bases sitting between them. Germline V gives CDR1 MNHEY, CDR2 SVGAGI. The CDR3 bases are TGTGCCAGCAGTAAAACCGGGAGCTCCTACAATGAGCAGTTCTTC. This gives the protein CASSKTGSSYNEQFF.

V is TRBV7-9 and J is TRBJ1-4, with 12 bases aligning to TRBD1. Germline V gene sequence: CDR1 SEHNR, CDR2 FQNEAQ (reference sequence). The CDR3 has 19 amino acids. V gave up 3 bases and J gave up 7 bases; unmatched junction bases: 15. CDR3 protein: CASSFPARDRGRVGEKLFF. The CDR3 bases are TGTGCCAGCAGCTTCCCAGCCCGGGACAGGGGGCGCGTGGGTGAAAAACTGTTTTTT. The variable domain in full, completed from reference TRBV7-9 and TRBJ1-4, reads DTGVSQNPRHKITKRGQNVTFRCDPISEHNRLYWYRQTLGQGPEFLTYFQNEAQLEKSRLLSDRFSAERPKGSFSTLEIQRTEQGDSAMYLCASSFPARDRGRVGEKLFFGSGTQLSVL.

The chain is built from TRBV9 and TRBJ2-1, with 7 bases aligning to TRBD2. CDR1 and CDR2 from the germline V gene are SGDLS and YYNGEE. The J segment lost 8 bases and the V segment lost 2 bases, leaving 10 bases of the junction unmatched. The CDR3 has 15 residues. In nucleotides, the CDR3 is TGTGCCAGCAGCGTCTGGGGGGAGGGCAGCGATGAGCAGTTCTTC. Translating it yields CASSVWGEGSDEQFF.

DNA for the CDR3: TGTGCCAGCAGCTCCCACGGGACAGAAAGCAATCAGCCCCAGCATTTT. As protein: CASSSHGTESNQPQHF. This chain connects TRBV7-2 to TRBJ1-5; 7 bases are shared with TRBD1. The J segment lost 1 base and the V segment lost 4 bases, leaving 7 bases of the junction unmatched. The CDR3 loop spans 16 amino acids. Germline V gene sequence: CDR1 SGHTA, CDR2 FQGNSA.

This CDR3 is CASRKEGGADYTF. CDR3 bases: TGTGCCAGCAGGAAGGAAGGGGGCGCGGACTACACCTTC. The rearrangement uses TRBV7-3 and TRBJ1-2; 7 nucleotides align to TRBD1. V shed 6 bases and J 10 bases; nucleotides not matched to a gene: 11. The length of the CDR3 is 13 residues. Germline assignment: CDR1 SGHTA and CDR2 FQGTGA. Full variable domain (remainder filled in from reference TRBV7-3 and TRBJ1-2): GAGVSQTPSNKVTEKGKYVELRCDPISGHTALYWYRQSLGQGPEFLIYFQGTGAADDSGLPNDRFFAVRPEGSVSTLKIQRTERGDSAVYLCASRKEGGADYTFGSGTRLTVV.

This chain links TRBV6-5 with TRBJ1-1; perhaps TRBD1 as D (6 bases). From germline, CDR1 is MNHEY and CDR2 SVGAGI. The CDR3 is 13 residues long. V was clipped by 8 bases and J by 0 bases, with 10 bases between them. CDR3 protein: CASQGPLNTEAFF. As DNA, the CDR3 is TGTGCCAGCCAGGGGCCTTTGAACACTGAAGCTTTCTTT.

This clone was counted only a few times. This sequence joins TRBV6-5 and TRBJ1-5; D perhaps matches TRBD1 (6 bases). Looked up from germline, CDR1 is MNHEY and CDR2 is SVGAGI. V was trimmed by 7 bases and J by 1 base, leaving 14 bases between them. The CDR3 extends over 15 amino acids. The CDR3 DNA reads TGTGCCAGCACCCCGGACAGACAGAGCAATCAGCCCCAGCATTTT. It codes for CASTPDRQSNQPQHF.

This clone has more than one count but fewer than ten. The J gene is TRBJ1-4, the V gene TRBV7-9; a possible D gene is TRBD1 (5 bases). The CDR3 is made up of 13 amino acids. V was shortened by 6 bases and J by 4 bases, with 9 bases between the two germline ends. From germline, CDR1 is SEHNR and CDR2 FQNEAQ (reference sequence). CDR3 DNA sequence: TGTGCCAGCAGTTGGGGGGGTAATGAAAAACTGTTTTTT. It is translated as CASSWGGNEKLFF.

This chain uses TRBV30 with TRBJ2-7, with TRBD2 as a possible D gene (5 bases). Germline loops: CDR1 GTSNPN, CDR2 SVGIG (reference sequence). Trimming pared 4 bases from V and 0 bases from J, leaving 13 bases between. This CDR3 region has 14 residues. In nucleotides, the CDR3 is TGTGCCTGGAAGGCGGGCAGGAGCTCCTACGAGCAGTACTTC. Translated: CAWKAGRSSYEQYF.

The gene calls are TRBV13 and TRBJ2-3, with D perhaps matching TRBD2 (6 bases). This CDR3 has 14 residues. The V gene lost 4 bases and the J gene lost 2 bases, with 10 bases spanning the gap. Germline V gene lookup returns CDR1 PRHDT and CDR2 FYEKMQ (reference sequence). CDR3 in amino acids: CASSSGRDTDTQYF. The DNA of the CDR3 is TGTGCCAGCAGCTCAGGGCGGGACACAGATACGCAGTATTTT.

The chain employs TRBV30 and TRBJ1-1; 10 bases are shared with TRBD1. Losses at the gene ends were 5 bases for V and 5 bases for J; bases not matched to a gene: 11. Germline V CDR1 and CDR2: GTSNPN, SVGIG (reference sequence). CDR3 size: 15 residues. CDR3 protein: CAWGGQGNRGTEAFF. The CDR3 coding sequence is TGTGCCTGGGGGGGACAGGGGAATCGGGGTACTGAAGCTTTCTTT.

The J gene is TRBJ1-1, the V gene TRBV5-6; D uncertain. CDR1 is SGHDT, CDR2 YYEEEE, per germline. Between the trimmed V and J ends, which lost 3 bases and 4 bases, there was a span of 7 bases. The CDR3 totals 12 residues. The chain's CDR3 is CASSSRFTEAFF. CDR3 DNA: TGTGCCAGCAGCTCTAGATTCACTGAAGCTTTCTTT.

To note about this clone: Other nucleotide sequences in the sample specify the same CDR3. The CDR3 loop reads CAWSDGGNTEAFF. The DNA for the CDR3 is TGTGCCTGGAGTGATGGCGGGAACACTGAAGCTTTCTTT. The chain uses TRBV30 and TRBJ1-1; D unclear. V was trimmed by 1 base and J by 1 base, leaving 7 bases between them. The CDR3 spans 13 residues. Per germline, CDR1 GTSNPN and CDR2 SVGIG (reference sequence).

The V and J genes are TRBV5-1 and TRBJ1-4; TRBD1 is a possible D gene (5 bases). The germline V and J ends were trimmed by 3 bases and 8 bases, with 17 bases remaining between them. Germline values: CDR1 SGHRS, CDR2 YFSETQ. The CDR3 has 15 amino acids. CDR3 in DNA: TGCGCCAGCAGCTCCGGGGGGGGAGGAGAGGAAAAACTGTTTTTT. Protein sequence: CASSSGGGGEEKLFF.

CDR3 bases: TGTGCCAGCACCCGGGACAGTAATGAAAAACTGTTTTTT. Translating it yields CASTRDSNEKLFF. This chain connects TRBV5-8 to TRBJ1-4; 7 bases are shared with TRBD1. This CDR3 spans 13 amino acids. Per germline, CDR1 SGHTS and CDR2 YDEGEE. Losses at the gene ends were 6 bases for V and 4 bases for J; bases not matched to a gene: 3. The full variable domain, completed using reference TRBV5-8 and TRBJ1-4, is EAGVTQSPTHLIKTRGQQATLRCSPISGHTSVYWYQQALGLGLQFLLWYDEGEERNRGNFPPRFSGRQFPNYSSELNVNALELEDSALYLCASTRDSNEKLFFGSGTQLSVL.

The chain combines TRBV9 with TRBJ1-2; no reliable D call. V was cut by 5 bases and J by 2 bases, with 10 bases left in between. Per germline, CDR1 SGDLS and CDR2 YYNGEE. This CDR3 comprises 13 residues. The DNA for the CDR3 is TGTGCCAGCAGTGCGGAAAGAAACTATGGCTACACCTTC. Translating it yields CASSAERNYGYTF.

This sequence joins TRBV13 and TRBJ2-3; no clear D. The CDR3 covers 12 residues. Looked up from germline, CDR1 is PRHDT and CDR2 is FYEKMQ (reference sequence). Trimming pared 5 bases from V and 5 bases from J, leaving 8 bases between. The CDR3 DNA follows: TGTGCCAGCAGCACTCGCGGAGATACGCAGTATTTT. This codes for CASSTRGDTQYF.

This clone was detected once. V gene TRBV9 combines with J gene TRBJ1-3, with D possibly matching TRBD1 (5 bases). The CDR3 loop spans 16 amino acids. V was cut by 2 bases and J by 0 bases, with 12 bases left in between. Germline CDR1 reads SGDLS; CDR2 reads YYNGEE. CDR3 protein: CASSVLGGTSGNTIYF. In nucleotides, the CDR3 is TGTGCCAGCAGCGTCTTGGGGGGGACCTCTGGAAACACCATATATTTT.

This chain links TRBV4-2 with TRBJ2-3; 7 bases agree with TRBD2. Germline assignment: CDR1 LGHNA and CDR2 YNFKEQ. The CDR3 sequence is 17 residues long. V dropped 1 base and J dropped 2; count of bases not matched to a gene: 9. CDR3 in DNA: TGTGCCAGCAGCCAAGCGGGGACGGGAGGAATCACAGATACGCAGTATTTT. Encoded protein: CASSQAGTGGITDTQYF.